This T cell receptor beta chain was sequenced for a study of OX40 agonist ivuxolimab in advanced cancers. V shed 4 bases, J shed 3 bases, and the junction held 3 bases outside the gene matches. Germline V gene data show CDR1 as SEHNR and CDR2 as FQNEAQ (reference sequence). The length of the CDR3 is 14 residues. The repertoire was sequenced with immunoSEQ multiplex PCR; TCRdb's copy has only in-frame clones and lacks some. Of 61,000 or so clones listed, around 83% were seen once; the top ten hold around 3.4%. This clone was observed a single time. The starting material was CD4+ or CD8+ T cells sorted from blood, obtained in a trial of the OX40 agonist ivuxolimab. V usage is TRBV7-9 and J usage is TRBJ1-2; TRBD1 matches at 9 bases. The sequence was obtained from an adult with an advanced solid tumor such as melanoma, head and neck, liver or kidney cancer. The CDR3 loop reads CASSSGQGYYGYTF. The CDR3, as DNA: TGTGCCAGCAGCTCGGGACAGGGTTACTATGGCTACACCTTC. The entire variable domain, with the rest obtained from reference TRBV7-9 and TRBJ1-2, is as follows: DTGVSQNPRHKITKRGQNVTFRCDPISEHNRLYWYRQTLGQGPEFLTYFQNEAQLEKSRLLSDRFSAERPKGSFSTLEIQRTEQGDSAMYLCASSSGQGYYGYTFGSGTRLTVV.